Below are 29 T cell receptor beta chains sequenced from a single sample in a study of cytomegalovirus exposure and HLA in healthy donors. Clones were read by immunoSEQ multiplex PCR, and TCRdb kept only the in-frame ones, dropping some. The table shows about 72,000 clones, with about 95% occurring only once. Sequences were obtained from PBMCs. Every receptor here comes from a woman in her late teens or twenties in good health and CMV-seronegative.

The chain has TRBV5-6 and TRBJ1-2, with 7 bases that match TRBD1. Looked up from germline, CDR1 is SGHDT and CDR2 is YYEEEE. The CDR3 has 13 residues. V lost 4 bases to trimming and J lost 5 bases; unmatched junction nucleotides: 5. In DNA, the CDR3 is TGTGCCAGCAGCCGTCCAGGGGGGTATGGCTACACCTTC. Translating gives CASSRPGGYGYTF.

V and J are TRBV28 and TRBJ1-2; TRBD1 matches 9 bases. CDR1 is MDHEN and CDR2 is SYDVKM in the germline V gene. The CDR3 runs 15 residues. After removal of 4 bases from V and 2 bases from J, the junction contained 5 bases not matched to a gene. CDR3 in amino acids: CASSSRQGGNYGYTF. As DNA, the CDR3 is TGTGCCAGCAGTTCTCGACAGGGGGGGAACTATGGCTACACCTTC.

The V call is TRBV5-1, the J call TRBJ2-5; 7 nucleotides agree with TRBD1. The V segment lost 2 bases and the J segment 2 bases; nucleotides outside the gene matches: 3. The CDR3 sequence is 14 residues long. Germline V lookup: CDR1 SGHRS, CDR2 YFSETQ. This CDR3 reads CASSFPGQQETQYF. Here the CDR3 DNA reads TGCGCCAGCAGCTTCCCGGGACAGCAAGAGACCCAGTACTTC.

J is TRBJ2-7 and V is TRBV4-3; 12 bases agree with TRBD2. This CDR3 is built from 15 residues. The germline CDR1 and CDR2 sequences are LGHNA and YSLEER. The ends lost 6 bases at V and 3 bases at J; junction bases unmatched: 6. For the CDR3, the DNA is TGCGCCAGCAGTCGCGGACTAGCGGGGAGCTACGAGCAGTACTTC. It yields the protein CASSRGLAGSYEQYF.

V usage is TRBV25-1 and J usage is TRBJ2-7; 8 nucleotides align to TRBD1. Trimming cost V 4 bases and J 3 bases; bases outside gene matches: 11. The CDR3 has 16 amino acids. CDR1 is MGHDK and CDR2 is SYGVNS in the germline V gene. In DNA form, the CDR3 reads TGTGCCAGCAGTGGGAAGAGGACAGGGTCGAGCTACGAGCAGTACTTC. It translates to CASSGKRTGSSYEQYF.

J is TRBJ2-2 and V is TRBV6-4, with 8 bases matching TRBD1. CDR1 and CDR2 from the germline V gene are MRHNA and SNTAGT. V lost 6 bases, J lost 4 bases, and 7 bases stayed unmatched. This CDR3 comprises 15 residues. CDR3: CASSQGQASTGELFF. CDR3 nucleotides: TGTGCCAGCAGCCAGGGACAGGCGAGCACCGGGGAGCTGTTTTTT.

The CDR3 here is CASRGDYREKLFF. CDR3 nucleotides: TGTGCCAGTAGAGGGGACTATAGGGAAAAACTGTTTTTT. This sequence joins TRBV19 and TRBJ1-4, with D possibly being TRBD1 (5 bases). Trimming took off 6 bases at V and 8 bases at J, with 13 bases between the two ends. This CDR3 contains 13 residues. Germline V gene sequence: CDR1 LNHDA, CDR2 SQIVND (reference sequence).

The chain carries TRBV4-1 and TRBJ2-7; 9 bases match TRBD1. The ends lost 4 bases at V and 4 bases at J; junction bases unmatched: 5. The CDR3 runs to 14 residues. The germline V gene encodes CDR1 MGHRA and CDR2 YSYEKL. The CDR3 loop reads CASSRAGQGYEQYF. The CDR3 DNA reads TGCGCCAGCAGCCGAGCGGGACAGGGTTACGAGCAGTACTTC.

This clone was counted once. The gene calls are TRBV18 and TRBJ1-2; no definite D call. V lost 5 bases to trimming and J lost 5 bases, with 12 bases between them. This CDR3 contains 13 residues. The V gene's germline CDR1 is KGHSH and CDR2 LQKENI. The CDR3 sequence: CASSDGEVYGYTF. The CDR3 DNA is TGTGCCAGCTCAGACGGGGAGGTGTATGGCTACACCTTC.

The count of this clone is one. The J gene is TRBJ1-1, the V gene TRBV18; 7 bases are shared with TRBD1. Germline trimming cut 5 bases from V and 3 bases from J; bases unmatched to any gene: 12. CDR3 size: 16 residues. Germline V gives CDR1 KGHSH, CDR2 LQKENI. CDR3 in amino acids: CASSSTGVGSHTEAFF. DNA for the CDR3: TGTGCCAGCTCATCAACAGGGGTAGGCTCGCACACTGAAGCTTTCTTT. Drawing the rest from reference TRBV18 and TRBJ1-1, the complete variable domain is NAGVMQNPRHLVRRRGQEARLRCSPMKGHSHVYWYRQLPEEGLKFMVYLQKENIIDESGMPKERFSAEFPKEGPSILRIQQVVRGDSAAYFCASSSTGVGSHTEAFFGQGTRLTVV.

V usage is TRBV6-6 and J usage is TRBJ1-6; perhaps TRBD1 as D (5 bases). Trimming cost V 2 bases and J 8 bases, with 16 bases left between them. Germline V lookup: CDR1 MNHNY, CDR2 SVGAGI (reference sequence). This CDR3 is 16 amino acids long. The CDR3 sequence is CASSYGLGGKDSPLHF. Here the CDR3 DNA reads TGTGCCAGCAGTTACGGCCTCGGGGGGAAGGATTCACCCCTCCACTTT.

The CDR3 nucleotides are TGTGCCAGCAGTGAGGGCCGGGACAGTAGAAAAGCTTTCTTT. It specifies CASSEGRDSRKAFF. The chain combines TRBV6-1 with TRBJ1-1, with 7 bases lining up with TRBD1. J lost 9 bases, V lost 3 bases, and 10 bases had no gene match. There are 14 residues in the CDR3. Germline V gives CDR1 MNHNS, CDR2 SASEGT.

The chain employs TRBV18 and TRBJ2-7; 7 nucleotides align to TRBD2. Trimming at V came to 0 bases and at J to 2 bases, leaving 4 bases not matched to a gene. The CDR3 sequence is 15 residues long. Germline V lookup: CDR1 KGHSH, CDR2 LQKENI. This chain's CDR3 is CASSPPTSSPYEQYF. CDR3 DNA: TGTGCCAGCTCACCACCGACTAGCTCCCCCTACGAGCAGTACTTC.

The CDR3 reads CASSVEGGANTGELFF. The CDR3 coding sequence is TGTGCCAGCAGCGTAGAGGGGGGGGCGAACACCGGGGAGCTGTTTTTT. The V gene is TRBV9, the J gene TRBJ2-2; possible D gene TRBD2, 7 bases. Germline loops: CDR1 SGDLS, CDR2 YYNGEE. The CDR3 has 16 residues. Trimming pared 0 bases from V and 0 bases from J, leaving 9 bases between.

The V gene is TRBV7-9, the J gene TRBJ1-2; unclear D gene. V lost 5 bases and J 7 bases, leaving 11 bases between the germline ends. This CDR3 region has 12 residues. Germline V CDR1 and CDR2: SEHNR, FQNEAQ (reference sequence). The CDR3 coding sequence is TGTGCCAGCAGCCCGCCAATGAGTGGCTACACCTTC. Its translation: CASSPPMSGYTF.

The chain links TRBV6-1 to TRBJ2-7; 9 nucleotides line up with TRBD1. The CDR3 spans 15 residues. The trim removed 5 bases at V and 0 bases at J, leaving 5 bases unmatched. Germline V gene sequence: CDR1 MNHNS, CDR2 SASEGT. The CDR3 is CASSSPGQGSYEQYF. The CDR3 DNA reads as TGTGCCAGCAGTTCCCCGGGACAGGGCTCCTACGAGCAGTACTTC.

This chain uses TRBV27 with TRBJ1-2; TRBD1 aligns across 7 bases. The CDR3 is 15 amino acids. J lost 2 bases, V lost 0 bases, and 3 bases had no gene match. Germline-derived CDR1 and CDR2 are MNHEY and SMNVEV (reference sequence). CDR3 sequence reads: CASSLSRGQNYGYTF. The CDR3 DNA is TGTGCCAGCAGTTTATCCCGGGGACAGAACTATGGCTACACCTTC.

A single count supports this clone. The chain employs TRBV9 and TRBJ1-4; 8 bases line up with TRBD1. There are 15 residues in the CDR3. Germline CDR1 and CDR2: SGDLS and YYNGEE. After removal of 5 bases from V and 5 bases from J, the junction contained 8 bases not matched to a gene. DNA for the CDR3: TGTGCCAGCAGTGCCTCACAGGGGGTAAATGAAAAACTGTTTTTT. Protein sequence: CASSASQGVNEKLFF.

The chain joins TRBV6-6 to TRBJ2-7, with 7 bases aligning to TRBD1. This CDR3 is 16 amino acids long. The V segment lost 2 bases and the J segment 7 bases; nucleotides outside the gene matches: 14. Germline V gene sequence: CDR1 MNHNY, CDR2 SVGAGI (reference sequence). The CDR3 sequence is CASSYPPTGYPREQYF. For the CDR3, the DNA is TGTGCCAGCAGTTACCCGCCGACAGGGTATCCGAGGGAGCAGTACTTC.

The chain's CDR3 is CASSWGGIGQPQHF. The DNA of the CDR3 is TGCGCCAGCAGCTGGGGGGGGATCGGTCAGCCCCAGCATTTT. This rearrangement joins TRBV5-1 to TRBJ1-5, with D perhaps TRBD1 (5 bases). Germline V CDR1 and CDR2: SGHRS, YFSETQ. Trimming removed 3 bases at V and 6 bases at J, with 13 bases between. The CDR3 runs to 14 residues.

The chain uses TRBV5-6 and TRBJ1-6; 8 bases agree with TRBD1. Trimming took 3 bases from V and 6 from J; bases not matched to a gene: 14. The CDR3 has 18 residues. CDR1 and CDR2 (germline): SGHDT, YYEEEE. In DNA form, the CDR3 reads TGTGCCAGCAGCTCACTCTTTAGGACAGGGAGAGGTAATTCACCCCTCCACTTT. It translates to CASSSLFRTGRGNSPLHF.

The J gene is TRBJ1-1, the V gene TRBV6-1; TRBD1 is a possible D gene (6 bases). V shed 4 bases and J shed 6 bases, with 9 bases lying between them. CDR3 length equals 12 residues. Germline assignment: CDR1 MNHNS and CDR2 SASEGT. The CDR3 DNA follows: TGTGCCAGCAGTGGACAGGTCCCTGAAGCTTTCTTT. Encoded protein: CASSGQVPEAFF.

This rearrangement joins TRBV4-1 to TRBJ1-1; D ambiguous. Per the germline V gene, CDR1 is MGHRA and CDR2 is YSYEKL. Trimming left V 0 bases short and J 0 bases short, with 11 bases between. There are 16 residues in the CDR3. This CDR3 is CASSQEEGYLNTEAFF. DNA for the CDR3: TGCGCCAGCAGCCAAGAAGAGGGTTACCTGAACACTGAAGCTTTCTTT.

The sample holds one count of this clone. The chain recombines TRBV5-6 with TRBJ2-2; perhaps TRBD2 as D (6 bases). Trimming left V 4 bases short and J 1 base short, with 11 bases between. CDR3 size: 15 residues. CDR1 is SGHDT and CDR2 is YYEEEE in the germline V gene. CDR3 DNA: TGTGCCAGCAGCGGGGGGTTTTGGAACACCGGGGAGCTGTTTTTT. Encoded protein: CASSGGFWNTGELFF.

V and J are TRBV2 and TRBJ2-1; D is ambiguous. The CDR3 sequence is 13 residues long. From germline, CDR1 is SNHLY and CDR2 FYNNEI. V gave up 6 bases and J gave up 3 bases, with 9 bases separating them. The CDR3 bases are TGTGCCAGCAGGTTGGGCATCTACAATGAGCAGTTCTTC. Its protein is CASRLGIYNEQFF.

The chain is built from TRBV18 and TRBJ1-2; tentative D call: TRBD1 (5 bases). Germline values: CDR1 KGHSH, CDR2 LQKENI. V shed 1 base and J shed 6 bases, with 9 bases lying between them. This CDR3 spans 13 amino acids. The CDR3 spells CASSPRRADGYTF. The CDR3, as DNA: TGTGCCAGCTCACCACGCAGGGCTGATGGCTACACCTTC.

This chain links TRBV19 with TRBJ2-7; 8 bases align to TRBD1. CDR3 size: 16 residues. Germline V CDR1 and CDR2: LNHDA, SQIVND (reference sequence). With 5 bases clipped from V and 3 bases from J, the junction kept 12 bases outside the gene matches. CDR3 region: CASSPLGGTGNYEQYF. CDR3 DNA: TGTGCCAGTAGTCCCCTTGGTGGGACAGGAAACTACGAGCAGTACTTC.

This sequence joins TRBV5-4 and TRBJ1-1; no clear D gene. From germline, CDR1 is SGHNT and CDR2 YYREEE (reference sequence). CDR3 length: 13 amino acids. V lost 0 bases to trimming and J lost 11 bases, with 14 bases between them. CDR3 in DNA: TGTGCCAGCAGCTTGGAACAGCTCGCCAATGCTTTCTTT. Residues: CASSLEQLANAFF.

CDR3 sequence (DNA): TGCGCCAGCAGCCAGAGCCGTTTCGGGGGGCGAAGTACTGAAGCTTTCTTT. Encoded protein: CASSQSRFGGRSTEAFF. The rearrangement links TRBV4-1 to TRBJ1-1; TRBD1 is a possible D gene (6 bases). The CDR3 has 17 residues. Trimming took off 3 bases at V and 5 bases at J, with 22 bases between the two ends. Looked up from germline, CDR1 is MGHRA and CDR2 is YSYEKL.